The sequence of this TCR beta chain was determined in a study of blood T cell repertoires in COVID-19. In the study overall: PBMCs, B-cell-depleted T cells, or T cells were the source of the cDNA or gDNA that made up the material.

The authors' processing: Scientists estimated how many nucleated cells there were by amplifying reference gene primers. The repertoire was sequenced with immunoSEQ multiplex PCR; TCRdb's copy has only in-frame clones and lacks some. V and J calls and clone size are as listed in that table; D and trimming were resolved from the DNA. Of about 190,000 clones listed, around 90% are singletons. Germline CDR1 is LNHNV and CDR2 is YYDKDF (reference sequence). Trimming removed 2 bases from V and 4 bases from J, with 3 bases in between. The CDR3 length is 12 residues. This clonotype originated in a man aged 50 or older with acute or convalescent COVID-19. The chain has TRBV15 and TRBJ1-5; no firm D call. Material: peripheral blood. The CDR3 DNA reads as TGTGCCACCAGCAGACCAAATCAGCCCCAGCATTTT. As protein: CATSRPNQPQHF.